These 5 T cell receptor beta chains originate from one sample sequenced in a study of cytomegalovirus exposure and HLA in healthy donors (dated by TCRdb to about 2017). Libraries were constructed by the immunoSEQ multiplex PCR assay. The multiplex PCR relied on a mix of 60 forward primers for TCR Vbeta segments and 13 reverse primers for TCR Jbeta segments. In its TCRdb copy, this immuneACCESS table keeps in-frame sequences only and misses some clones. Where compared with another copy, unresolved V genes explain less than half of these, and the others have no known cause. The sample data list about 140,000 clones, and around 84% of these were observed just once. 2.4% of the sample is in the top ten clones. The specimen was PBMCs. All receptors derive from a man in his forties or fifties in good health and CMV-seronegative.

The chain is built from TRBV27 and TRBJ2-1; a possible D gene is TRBD2 (5 bases). CDR3 length: 16 residues. Between the trimmed V and J ends, which lost 5 bases and 4 bases, there was a span of 18 bases. In germline, CDR1 is MNHEY, CDR2 SMNVEV (reference sequence). CDR3 region: CASSTRTYPPYNEQFF. In nucleotides, the CDR3 is TGTGCCAGCAGTACTAGGACCTACCCCCCTTACAATGAGCAGTTCTTC.

The chain links TRBV7-2 to TRBJ2-3; 7 positions match TRBD2. Trimming removed 1 base from V and 2 bases from J; junction bases left unmatched: 6. Germline CDR1 is SGHTA and CDR2 is FQGNSA. The CDR3 is 16 residues long. CDR3 nucleotide sequence: TGTGCCAGCAGCTTAGGTCCTAGCGGATACACAGATACGCAGTATTTT. It yields the protein CASSLGPSGYTDTQYF.

Concerning this clone itself: Distinct nucleotide sequences in the sample also encode this CDR3. The V gene is TRBV5-1, the J gene TRBJ2-7; 11 nucleotides agree with TRBD2. Germline CDR1 reads SGHRS; CDR2 reads YFSETQ. This CDR3 is built from 14 residues. The V gene end was trimmed by 5 bases and the J gene end by 4 bases; junction bases not matched to a gene: 5. This CDR3 is CASSLAGGPYEQYF. Written as DNA, the CDR3 is TGCGCCAGCAGTTTAGCGGGAGGGCCGTACGAGCAGTACTTC. The variable domain in full, completed from reference TRBV5-1 and TRBJ2-7, reads KAGVTQTPRYLIKTRGQQVTLSCSPISGHRSVSWYQQTPGQGLQFLFEYFSETQRNKGNFPGRFSGRQFSNSRSEMNVSTLELGDSALYLCASSLAGGPYEQYFGPGTRLTVT.

CDR3 sequence: CASSLDLYEQYF. CDR3 DNA: TGTGCCAGCAGCTTAGATCTCTACGAGCAGTACTTC. The rearrangement joins TRBV11-3 to TRBJ2-7; unclear D gene. Deletions cut 0 bases from V and 3 bases from J, with 3 bases between. This CDR3 is 12 amino acids long. Germline values: CDR1 SGHNT, CDR2 YENEEA.

On this clone: One end of the junction does not line up with germline, which may come from a read error. Other DNA sequences in the sample encode the same CDR3. This chain connects TRBV29-1 to TRBJ1-1, with D maybe TRBD1 (6 bases). From germline, CDR1 is SQVTM and CDR2 ANQGSEA. The CDR3 totals 14 residues. In nucleotides, the CDR3 is TGCAGCGGTCGGGGGGGGGCTGGAAACACTGAGGCTTTCTTT. As protein: CSGRGGAGNTEAFF.